This T cell receptor (beta chain) came from a study of CXCR3-negative and CXCR3-positive naive CD8 T cells (dated by TCRdb to the late 2010s). Describing the broader study: Approximately 140 million TRB reads were obtained in total, roughly 1.5 +/- 0.3 million reads per library. Diversity and physicochemical repertoire analyses covered roughly ten donors pooled from two independent experiments. For the TRBV-TRBJ cluster analysis, the naive subsets came from 5 or 6 donors, while the memory cells came from 3 donors. Broad study findings and their caveats: Within the same donor, TRBV-TRBJ usage looked similar between naive CXCR3-negative and CXCR3-positive cells, but memory cells had distinct patterns. Repertoire diversity was comparably high in both naive subsets but much lower in memory CD8+ T cells. Compared with CXCR3-negative naive cells, CXCR3-positive naive cells had TRB CDR3s with higher hydrophobicity (lower Kidera factor 4), lower energy, and higher strength and volume indices. CXCR3 expression partially decreased after cryopreservation, so most assays used freshly isolated PBMCs. Because surface CD5, which has been linked to self-reactivity in mice, was comparable between naive subsets, TCR interaction strength was also inferred from TRB CDR3 physicochemical properties.

Each CD8+ T cell subset was flow-sorted in triplicate, with over 250,000 cells per subset placed directly into RLT lysis buffer. To exclude memory contaminants, naive CD8+ T cells were stringently defined as CD45RO-CCR7+CD27+CD95-. Standard density gradient centrifugation was used to isolate peripheral blood mononuclear cells from buffy coats. A FACSAria III was used to flow-sort naive CD8+ T cells into CXCR3-negative and CXCR3-positive populations. An RNeasy Mini Kit was used to extract total RNA from the sorted cells. The CDR3 contains 11 residues, cysteine and phenylalanine counted. A DNA sequence was not provided. The CDR1 and CDR2 encoded by the germline V gene are ENHRY and SYGVKD. Remarks on this clonotype: What this receptor recognizes is not known.

Sequenced using a NextSeq 550. The Human TCR Profiling Kit (MiLaboratory) was used to prepare UMI-labeled 5' RACE TRB cDNA libraries. The full amount of extracted RNA was used for cDNA synthesis, and the full amount of resulting cDNA was used for PCR amplification. Libraries were prepared in parallel with an identical number of PCR cycles. The paper's data handling went like this. MIGEC and MiXCR extracted about 50,000 +/- 10,000 unique UMI-labeled TRB cDNA molecules per library, requiring at least two reads per UMI. On average, each library contained approximately 40,000 +/- 10,000 functional in-frame TRB CDR3 nucleotide clonotypes without stop codons. After each sample was downsampled to 5000 UMI-labeled TRB molecules, VDJtools was used to calculate diversity metrics such as normalized Shannon-Wiener and Chao1. VDJtools computed clonotype-size-weighted physicochemical properties of the central five CDR3 residues: interaction energy, strength, volume and Kidera factor 4. Each CDR3 protein sequence appears as one entry after TCRdb reprocessed the reads, and no DNA is included. In this record, the V and J calls reflect TCRdb's handling and not the investigators' own analysis. In this sample's table one finds 150,000 or so distinct CDR3 sequences. Of the sample, approximately 0.46% falls within the top ten clones.

The receptor was isolated from a human donor in good health. Some clones in this sample may be carry-over from other donors' samples. Sequenced input: naive CXCR3+ CD8+ T cells from blood. The meaning of the sample's cell subset or site label: CD45RO-CCR7+CD27+CD95- naive CD8+ T cells expressing CXCR3 (TNR3+). In this chain, TRBV10-3 is recombined with TRBJ1-1. The CDR3: CAISGNTEAFF.